These 20 T cell receptor beta chains originate from one sample sequenced in a study of shared clonotypes between healthy human individuals (dated by TCRdb to 2019 to 2021). The method behind the library was the immunoSEQ multiplex PCR assay. TCRdb carries this immuneACCESS record with in-frame sequences only. Its versions omit some clonotypes, under half of them owing to an unresolved V gene in the studies checked, with the rest unexplained. This sample lists hundreds of thousands of clones; about 90% were detected once. 24% of the sample is taken by the ten largest. CD8 naive samples were CD45RO-negative cells positively selected for CCR7, giving a CD45RA+CCR7+ population that excluded TemRA cells. The sequencing input was naive CD8+ T cells sorted from blood. The label giving this sample's cell subset or site can be read as: CD45RA+CCR7+. The receptors were gathered from a man aged 30 to 39 in good health.

In nucleotides, the CDR3 is TGTGCCAGCAGCCCTTGGACTAGCGGGATCTCAGATACGCAGTATTTT. Translating it yields CASSPWTSGISDTQYF. The rearrangement joins TRBV7-6 to TRBJ2-3, with 12 bases identical to TRBD2. CDR3 length equals 16 residues. CDR1 and CDR2 (germline): SGHVS, FNYEAQ. Trimming took 5 bases from V and 4 from J; bases not matched to a gene: 7.

The rearrangement links TRBV19 to TRBJ2-1, with 8 nucleotides matching TRBD2. The CDR3 totals 16 residues. V lost 6 bases, J lost 7 bases, and 14 bases stayed unmatched. CDR1 is LNHDA, CDR2 SQIVND, per germline (reference sequence). The CDR3 protein is CASSHAGLVTINEQFF. The DNA of the CDR3 is TGTGCCAGTAGCCACGCGGGACTAGTGACGATAAATGAGCAGTTCTTC.

The chain has TRBV27 and TRBJ2-2; 9 bases line up with TRBD2. This CDR3 spans 16 amino acids. The V segment lost 5 bases and the J segment 2 bases; nucleotides outside the gene matches: 6. CDR1 MNHEY and CDR2 SMNVEV come from the germline V gene (reference sequence). CDR3 sequence reads: CASSPRLAVNTGELFF. The CDR3 DNA reads TGTGCCAGCAGTCCCAGACTAGCGGTAAACACCGGGGAGCTGTTTTTT.

The chain links TRBV11-2 to TRBJ2-7, with 8 nucleotides matching TRBD2. The germline CDR1 and CDR2 sequences are SGHAT and FQNNGV. This CDR3 has 14 amino acids. V gave up 5 bases and J gave up 7 bases; unmatched junction bases: 10. The CDR3 nucleotides are TGTGCCAGCAGCCTCGGGACTAGTCCTTGGGAGCAGTACTTC. It encodes CASSLGTSPWEQYF.

This chain connects TRBV30 to TRBJ2-1, with 11 nucleotides matching TRBD1. Trimming at V came to 7 bases and at J to 1 base, leaving 12 bases not matched to a gene. There are 17 residues in the CDR3. Germline CDR1 GTSNPN, CDR2 SVGIG (reference sequence). The CDR3 reads CALGGQGVRKSYNEQFF. In DNA, the CDR3 is TGTGCCTTAGGGGGACAGGGGGTTCGGAAATCCTACAATGAGCAGTTCTTC.

The chain links TRBV5-1 to TRBJ2-1; tentative D call: TRBD1 (5 bases). The CDR3 has 13 amino acids. Germline V CDR1 and CDR2: SGHRS, YFSETQ. Trimming took off 3 bases at V and 4 bases at J, with 8 bases between the two ends. The CDR3 reads CASSSTGYNEQFF. For the CDR3, the DNA is TGCGCCAGCAGCTCTACAGGTTACAATGAGCAGTTCTTC. Full variable domain (outside the CDR3, taken from reference TRBV5-1 and TRBJ2-1): KAGVTQTPRYLIKTRGQQVTLSCSPISGHRSVSWYQQTPGQGLQFLFEYFSETQRNKGNFPGRFSGRQFSNSRSEMNVSTLELGDSALYLCASSSTGYNEQFFGPGTRLTVL.

This chain links TRBV7-9 with TRBJ2-1, with D possibly TRBD1 on 5 matching bases. The V and J ends lost 6 bases and 0 bases respectively, with 12 bases between them. The CDR3 is made up of 15 amino acids. CDR1 SEHNR and CDR2 FQNEAQ come from the germline V gene (reference sequence). As DNA, the CDR3 is TGTGCCAGCAGTCCCGGACACGGCTCCTACAATGAGCAGTTCTTC. This sequence encodes CASSPGHGSYNEQFF.

Comment on this clone: Other DNA variants within this sample encode the same CDR3. The chain couples TRBV7-9 to TRBJ2-7; possibly TRBD1 for D (6 bases). Germline V lookup: CDR1 SEHNR, CDR2 FQNEAQ (reference sequence). This CDR3 has 14 residues. Trimming cost V 3 bases and J 2 bases, with 11 bases left between them. CDR3 amino acids: CASSLGTGPYEQYF. DNA of the CDR3: TGTGCCAGCAGCTTGGGAACAGGGCCCTACGAGCAGTACTTC.

The chain recombines TRBV19 with TRBJ2-5, with TRBD2 identical over 8 bases. With 5 bases clipped from V and 2 bases from J, the junction kept 4 bases outside the gene matches. Per germline, CDR1 LNHDA and CDR2 SQIVND (reference sequence). The CDR3 sequence is 14 residues long. CDR3 protein: CASSAREGQETQYF. The CDR3 DNA follows: TGTGCCAGTAGTGCACGGGAGGGGCAAGAGACCCAGTACTTC.

The J gene is TRBJ2-7, the V gene TRBV14; TRBD2 matches 11 bases. The CDR3 covers 15 residues. From germline, CDR1 is SGHDN and CDR2 FVKESK. V was pared by 1 base and J by 3 bases, with 2 bases of the junction left unmatched. The CDR3 nucleotides are TGTGCCAGCAGCCAAGTAGCGGGAGGGCACTACGAGCAGTACTTC. Protein sequence: CASSQVAGGHYEQYF.

With regard to this clone: In the same sample, other DNA sequences code for this CDR3. The V call is TRBV7-9, the J call TRBJ2-7; 9 bases match TRBD2. V lost 4 bases and J lost 4; bases outside the gene matches: 2. There are 13 residues in the CDR3. Germline CDR1 reads SEHNR; CDR2 reads FQNEAQ (reference sequence). This chain's CDR3 is CASSSGLAYEQYF. The DNA of the CDR3 is TGTGCCAGCAGCTCGGGACTAGCATACGAGCAGTACTTC.

The chain carries TRBV7-9 and TRBJ2-7, with D perhaps matching TRBD1 (5 bases). This CDR3 is 13 amino acids long. With 6 bases removed from V and 4 bases from J, the gap between germline ends came to 13 bases. Germline lookup yields CDR1 SEHNR and CDR2 FQNEAQ (reference sequence). Here the CDR3 reads CASSPTAGYEQYF. The CDR3 DNA sequence: TGTGCCAGCAGTCCGACAGCCGGATACGAGCAGTACTTC.

The chain carries TRBV7-9 and TRBJ2-1; 9 bases line up with TRBD1. The CDR3 loop spans 17 amino acids. Germline values: CDR1 SEHNR, CDR2 FQNEAQ (reference sequence). J lost 2 bases, V lost 6 bases, and 11 bases had no gene match. CDR3 bases: TGTGCCAGCAGGCTTTTCCCCGGGACAGGGACCTACAATGAGCAGTTCTTC. It yields the protein CASRLFPGTGTYNEQFF.

Ten or more counts support this clone. This chain joins TRBV19 and TRBJ2-1; possible D gene TRBD2, 6 bases. Trimming left V 3 bases short and J 6 bases short, with 12 bases between. Germline V gives CDR1 LNHDA, CDR2 SQIVND (reference sequence). CDR3 length: 14 amino acids. The CDR3 spells CASSIGGISNEQFF. DNA for the CDR3: TGTGCCAGTAGTATTGGGGGGATCAGCAATGAGCAGTTCTTC. Supplemented by reference TRBV19 and TRBJ2-1, the full variable domain reads DGGITQSPKYLFRKEGQNVTLSCEQNLNHDAMYWYRQDPGQGLRLIYYSQIVNDFQKGDIAEGYSVSREKKESFPLTVTSAQKNPTAFYLCASSIGGISNEQFFGPGTRLTVL.

This sequence joins TRBV7-9 and TRBJ2-7; 15 bases fit TRBD2. Germline lookup yields CDR1 SEHNR and CDR2 FQNEAQ (reference sequence). CDR3 size: 17 residues. With 7 bases clipped from V and 0 bases from J, the junction kept 7 bases outside the gene matches. CDR3: CASTGGTSGRTSYEQYF. In DNA form, the CDR3 reads TGTGCCAGCACCGGAGGGACTAGCGGGAGGACCTCCTACGAGCAGTACTTC.

This chain uses TRBV7-2 with TRBJ2-7; D gene unclear. V lost 1 base and J lost 7, with 11 bases in between. There are 13 residues in the CDR3. Per the germline V gene, CDR1 is SGHTA and CDR2 is FQGNSA. CDR3 protein: CASSLGSPREQYF. The CDR3 DNA sequence: TGTGCCAGCAGCTTAGGATCCCCTCGGGAGCAGTACTTC.

V gene TRBV6-5 combines with J gene TRBJ2-7; D unresolved. The CDR3 extends over 13 amino acids. V dropped 0 bases and J dropped 5 bases, with 8 bases sitting between them. Germline lookup yields CDR1 MNHEY and CDR2 SVGAGI. The CDR3 coding sequence is TGTGCCAGCAGTTACTCAGGGATACACGAGCAGTACTTC. This encodes CASSYSGIHEQYF.

The V gene is TRBV10-3, the J gene TRBJ1-1; D ambiguous. The CDR3 has 13 amino acids. The V gene lost 3 bases and the J gene lost 7 bases, with 12 bases spanning the gap. Per the germline V gene, CDR1 is ENHRY and CDR2 is SYGVKD. This CDR3 is CAISDQNYLEAFF. The CDR3 DNA follows: TGTGCCATCAGTGACCAGAATTACCTTGAAGCTTTCTTT.

This chain uses TRBV7-2 with TRBJ2-7, with 10 bases fitting TRBD2. CDR3 length: 16 amino acids. V lost 5 bases and J lost 7; bases outside the gene matches: 14. Germline loops: CDR1 SGHTA, CDR2 FQGNSA. CDR3 residues: CASSTRLAGLNGEQYF. The CDR3 bases are TGTGCCAGCAGCACCCGACTAGCGGGCCTCAACGGAGAGCAGTACTTC. Drawing the rest from reference TRBV7-2 and TRBJ2-7, the complete variable domain is GAGVSQSPSNKVTEKGKDVELRCDPISGHTALYWYRQSLGQGLEFLIYFQGNSAPDKSGLPSDRFSAERTGGSVSTLTIQRTQQEDSAVYLCASSTRLAGLNGEQYFGPGTRLTVT.

The chain combines TRBV27 with TRBJ2-1; the D is unclear. This CDR3 comprises 13 residues. Germline V gene sequence: CDR1 MNHEY, CDR2 SMNVEV (reference sequence). V gave up 6 bases and J gave up 2 bases, with 8 bases separating them. This CDR3 is CASSPRTYNEQFF. CDR3 DNA sequence: TGTGCCAGCAGCCCCAGGACCTACAATGAGCAGTTCTTC.